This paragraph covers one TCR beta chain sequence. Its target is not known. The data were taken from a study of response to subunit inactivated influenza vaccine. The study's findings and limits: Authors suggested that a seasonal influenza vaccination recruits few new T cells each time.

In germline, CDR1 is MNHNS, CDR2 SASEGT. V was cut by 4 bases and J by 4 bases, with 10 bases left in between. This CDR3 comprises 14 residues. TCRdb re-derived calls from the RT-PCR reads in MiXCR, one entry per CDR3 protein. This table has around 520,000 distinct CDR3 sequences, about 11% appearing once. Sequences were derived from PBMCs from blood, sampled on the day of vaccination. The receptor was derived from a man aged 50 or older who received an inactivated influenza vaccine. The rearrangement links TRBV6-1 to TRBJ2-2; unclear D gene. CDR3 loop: CASSVADITGELFF. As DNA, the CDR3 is TGTGCCAGCAGTGTGGCCGACATCACCGGGGAGCTGTTTTTT.